This TCR beta chain is from a study of T-cell reconstitution after alpha-beta-depleted transplantation in children. This CDR3 has 13 amino acids. V was pared by 4 bases and J by 5 bases, with 6 bases of the junction left unmatched. The germline V gene has CDR1 SQVTM and CDR2 ANQGSEA. In its sample, this clonotype was seen many times. Unique molecular identifiers were incorporated into the prepared TCRbeta library. A single record per CDR3 protein comes from TCRdb applying MiXCR to the PCR reads. This table has around 400,000 distinct CDR3 sequences, about a tenth appearing once. The receptor was isolated from a human donor who donated a stem cell graft to a child with acute myeloid leukemia. The rearrangement uses TRBV29-1 and TRBJ2-3; TRBD1 matches 7 bases. Here the sequenced sample was PBMCs from the stem cell graft donor, taken from the stem cell graft. The CDR3 nucleotides read TGCAGCGTTGGAAGGTCAGGGGGAGATACGCAGTATTTT. Translated: CSVGRSGGDTQYF.